This passage covers 15 T cell receptor beta chains from one sample sequenced in a study of cytomegalovirus exposure and HLA in healthy donors. A multiplex PCR was run with 60 Vbeta primers and 13 Jbeta primers. Assay: immunoSEQ multiplex PCR; the TCRdb copy retains only in-frame clones and omits some. This table holds about 180,000 clones, approximately 84% found once. The sequenced sample consisted of PBMCs. The receptors come from a man aged 18-30 years in good health and CMV-seronegative.

In its sample, this clone was seen a few times. The chain is built from TRBV2 and TRBJ1-1; D remains ambiguous. V was shortened by 5 bases and J by 7 bases, with 11 bases between the two germline ends. CDR1 SNHLY and CDR2 FYNNEI come from the germline V gene. This CDR3 is built from 12 residues. The CDR3 sequence is CASSFTTSEAFF. The DNA for the CDR3 is TGTGCCAGCAGTTTCACGACTAGTGAAGCTTTCTTT.

The V and J genes are TRBV13 and TRBJ1-2; the D is unclear. The CDR3 is made up of 13 amino acids. The V gene lost 4 bases and the J gene lost 3 bases, with 9 bases spanning the gap. Germline assignment: CDR1 PRHDT and CDR2 FYEKMQ (reference sequence). CDR3 bases: TGTGCCAGCAGCTCCTCGACATACTATGGCTACACCTTC. Amino acid sequence: CASSSSTYYGYTF.

V gene TRBV6-1 combines with J gene TRBJ2-1; TRBD1 aligns across 9 bases. V trimming: 5 bases; J trimming: 13 bases; junction bases outside the gene matches: 6. CDR3 length: 12 residues. Germline CDR1 is MNHNS and CDR2 is SASEGT. CDR3 in amino acids: CASSTGGLFQFF. CDR3 sequence (DNA): TGTGCCAGCAGTACAGGGGGCTTATTTCAGTTCTTC.

The chain recombines TRBV7-9 with TRBJ1-5, with D perhaps TRBD1 (6 bases). The CDR3 has 16 residues. The germline CDR1 and CDR2 sequences are SEHNR and FQNEAQ (reference sequence). Trimming removed 0 bases from V and 5 bases from J, with 14 bases in between. CDR3 region: CASSLAGGTGYQPQHF. The CDR3 DNA is TGTGCCAGCAGCTTAGCTGGTGGTACAGGGTATCAGCCCCAGCATTTT. Complete variable domain (other parts from reference TRBV7-9 and TRBJ1-5): DTGVSQNPRHKITKRGQNVTFRCDPISEHNRLYWYRQTLGQGPEFLTYFQNEAQLEKSRLLSDRFSAERPKGSFSTLEIQRTEQGDSAMYLCASSLAGGTGYQPQHFGDGTRLSIL.

V and J are TRBV21-1 and TRBJ2-1; TRBD2, the D gene given by the table, was not confirmed from the DNA. TRBV21-1 is classified as a pseudogene. The CDR3 extends over 16 amino acids. CDR3 nucleotides: TGTGCCAGCAGCAATTGTGAGCGGGAGGGCCACAATGAGCAGTTCTTC. Translation: CASSNCEREGHNEQFF.

V and J are TRBV5-4 and TRBJ1-2; 10 bases line up with TRBD1. V shed 3 bases and J 2 bases; nucleotides not matched to a gene: 1. From germline, CDR1 is SGHNT and CDR2 YYREEE (reference sequence). The CDR3 spans 14 residues. The CDR3 DNA sequence: TGTGCCAGCAGCTCGACAGGGGGCAACTATGGCTACACCTTC. This codes for CASSSTGGNYGYTF.

CDR3 sequence (DNA): TGTGCCAGCAGCACGAACGCGGGCTACACCTTC. This sequence encodes CASSTNAGYTF. J is TRBJ1-2 and V is TRBV9; D remains unclear. Trimming pared 4 bases from V and 8 bases from J, leaving 9 bases between. The length of the CDR3 is 11 residues. CDR1 is SGDLS, CDR2 YYNGEE, per germline.

V gene TRBV4-1 combines with J gene TRBJ2-7; possibly TRBD1 for D (6 bases). Trimming shortened V by 8 bases and J by 7 bases, and 15 bases separated the two germline ends. Germline V CDR1 and CDR2: MGHRA, YSYEKL. The CDR3 spans 12 residues. The CDR3 DNA follows: TGCGCCAGCGGCGACAGGCTAGGGGAGCAGTACTTC. The encoded protein is CASGDRLGEQYF.

This chain joins TRBV7-2 and TRBJ2-2; a weak D match, TRBD2 (6 bases). CDR3 length: 15 residues. Trimming took off 6 bases at V and 3 bases at J, with 14 bases between the two ends. Germline V gene sequence: CDR1 SGHTA, CDR2 FQGNSA. The CDR3 DNA sequence: TGTGCCAGCAGACCTACCGGGACTCACACCGGGGAGCTGTTTTTT. This sequence encodes CASRPTGTHTGELFF.

As DNA, the CDR3 is TGTGCCAGCAGCTGGCCTGAGCGGAGCTCGAACACCGGGGAGCTGTTTTTT. Translated: CASSWPERSSNTGELFF. This chain joins TRBV7-8 and TRBJ2-2, with a possible D match to TRBD2 (5 bases). This CDR3 has 17 residues. In germline, CDR1 is SGHVS, CDR2 FQNEAQ. Trimming took off 4 bases at V and 0 bases at J, with 15 bases between the two ends.

This clone was found once. The chain is built from TRBV2 and TRBJ2-7, with 7 nucleotides matching TRBD1. The CDR3 has 15 residues. Germline lookup yields CDR1 SNHLY and CDR2 FYNNEI. The ends lost 3 bases at V and 2 bases at J; junction bases unmatched: 7. The DNA of the CDR3 is TGTGCCAGCAGTGATCCGGGACAGAGAACCTACGAGCAGTACTTC. It codes for CASSDPGQRTYEQYF.

The chain uses TRBV19 and TRBJ1-2, with D possibly matching TRBD1 (6 bases). V was trimmed by 6 bases and J by 5 bases, leaving 16 bases between them. Germline V gene data show CDR1 as LNHDA and CDR2 as SQIVND (reference sequence). The CDR3 runs to 14 residues. The CDR3 coding sequence is TGTGCCAGTAGAGACAGGAGTCCCGCGTATGGCTACACCTTC. Encoded protein: CASRDRSPAYGYTF.

The rearrangement links TRBV19 to TRBJ1-5; 7 bases are a match to TRBD1. The germline CDR1 and CDR2 sequences are LNHDA and SQIVND (reference sequence). The V and J ends lost 0 bases and 3 bases, in that order; junction bases with no gene match: 8. The CDR3 is 17 residues long. DNA of the CDR3: TGTGCCAGTAGTATAGATCGGGGCAGGGGGAACAATCAGCCCCAGCATTTT. Translated: CASSIDRGRGNNQPQHF.

Remarks on this clone: The junction departs from germline at one end; a sequencing error may be responsible. This chain uses TRBV7-9 with TRBJ1-3, with D tentatively TRBD1 (5 bases). The CDR3 runs 13 residues. CDR1 SEHNR and CDR2 FQNEAQ come from the germline V gene (reference sequence). The CDR3 sequence is CSSSSRVRTTIYF. CDR3 nucleotide sequence: TGTTCCAGCAGCTCCAGAGTTCGGACAACCATATATTTT.

The rearrangement joins TRBV28 to TRBJ2-3; maybe TRBD1 (5 bases). The CDR3 length is 15 residues. Germline CDR1 is MDHEN and CDR2 is SYDVKM. The V gene lost 10 bases and the J gene lost 0 bases, with 17 bases spanning the gap. Here the CDR3 DNA reads TGTGCCACCCTAGGACGGACAACTAGCACAGATACGCAGTATTTT. Translating gives CATLGRTTSTDTQYF.